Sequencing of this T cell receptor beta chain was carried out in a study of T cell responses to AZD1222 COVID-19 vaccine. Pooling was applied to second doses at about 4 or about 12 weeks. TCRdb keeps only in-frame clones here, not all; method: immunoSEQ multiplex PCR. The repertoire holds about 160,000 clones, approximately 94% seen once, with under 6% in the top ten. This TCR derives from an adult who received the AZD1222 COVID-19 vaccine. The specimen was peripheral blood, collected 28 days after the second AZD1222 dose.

The CDR3 spells CASSLAGGFQETQYF. Written as DNA, the CDR3 is TGCGCCAGCAGCTTGGCTGGGGGCTTCCAAGAGACCCAGTACTTC. This rearrangement joins TRBV5-1 to TRBJ2-5; maybe TRBD1 (6 bases). This CDR3 has 15 residues. Trimming cost V 0 bases and J 1 base, with 10 bases left between them. Looked up from germline, CDR1 is SGHRS and CDR2 is YFSETQ.